The 3 T cell receptor beta chains given below trace back to one sample, sequenced in a study of long-term antiretroviral therapy in people with HIV. An immunoSEQ assay, version v3.0, was performed at survey level. Profiled with immunoSEQ multiplex PCR; TCRdb holds only in-frame clones, not every one. The sample lists under 50,000 clones, 85% to 90% occurring once. The sample in question was unsorted PBMCs, obtained 1.2 years after starting antiretroviral therapy. The receptors were gathered from a woman between 45 and 65 years old with HIV.

The chain recombines TRBV11-3 with TRBJ1-1; D is ambiguous. Germline CDR1 and CDR2: SGHNT and YENEEA. V was pared by 5 bases and J by 1 base, with 8 bases between. The CDR3 is 13 amino acids. CDR3 amino acids: CASSPGSNTEAFF. For the CDR3, the DNA is TGTGCCAGCAGCCCGGGTTCGAACACTGAAGCTTTCTTT.

The gene calls are TRBV20-1 and TRBJ1-3; perhaps TRBD1 as D (5 bases). The V gene lost 8 bases and the J gene lost 4 bases, with 9 bases spanning the gap. Germline loops: CDR1 DFQATT, CDR2 SNEGSKA (reference sequence). This CDR3 contains 11 residues. In nucleotides, the CDR3 is TGCAGTACCGGGGGGGGAAACACCATATATTTT. Translation gives CSTGGGNTIYF.

The genes are TRBV30 and TRBJ2-7; TRBD1 matches 9 bases. Germline loops: CDR1 GTSNPN, CDR2 SVGIG (reference sequence). With V trimmed by 2 bases and J by 6 bases, 8 bases remained unmatched. The CDR3 spans 14 residues. CDR3 protein: CAWSPGTGFSEQYF. CDR3 bases: TGTGCCTGGAGTCCCGGGACAGGGTTTTCCGAGCAGTACTTC.